The TCR beta chain described here comes from a study of blood T cell repertoires in COVID-19. Study overall: Sites in the United States, Italy and Spain provided acute and convalescent COVID-19 samples. Nucleic acid was either cDNA or gDNA, and it came from T cells, B-cell-depleted T cells, or PBMCs.

The ends lost 3 bases at V and 0 bases at J; junction bases unmatched: 4. This CDR3 has 15 residues. The germline gives CDR1 KGHSH, CDR2 LQKENI. As processed by the authors: By means of reference gene primer amplification, nucleated cell counts were estimated. Measured with immunoSEQ multiplex PCR; TCRdb has only the in-frame clones, and not every one. V and J calls and clone size are given by that table; D and trimming were obtained from the DNA. In the table there are about 420,000 clones, roughly 90% of which are singletons. Seattle patients were enrolled during active infection and followed longitudinally.

The rearrangement joins TRBV18 to TRBJ1-1; 7 bases match TRBD1. The TCR sequence derives from a man younger than 35 with COVID-19, enrolled during active disease. Sequencing was carried out using peripheral blood. The CDR3 loop is CASSPAGTVNTEAFF. CDR3 in DNA: TGTGCCAGCTCACCTGCCGGGACAGTGAACACTGAAGCTTTCTTT.